The 18 T cell receptor beta chains below were found in one sample sequenced in a study of blood T cell repertoires in COVID-19. TCRdb's copy holds only in-frame clones and misses some; the assay was immunoSEQ multiplex PCR. The sample has a few hundred thousand clones; roughly 90% are singletons. The sequenced material came from peripheral blood. These receptors were obtained from a woman under 40 with active or convalescent COVID-19.

The rearrangement uses TRBV19 and TRBJ2-3, with TRBD2 matching over 9 bases. The CDR3 contains 18 residues. Germline CDR1 and CDR2: LNHDA and SQIVND (reference sequence). The V gene end was trimmed by 3 bases and the J gene end by 1 base; junction bases not matched to a gene: 11. This CDR3 reads CASSIPSGGSVGTDTQYF. The CDR3 DNA reads TGTGCCAGTAGTATTCCCAGCGGGGGGTCGGTAGGCACAGATACGCAGTATTTT. The complete variable domain, with remaining parts taken from reference TRBV19 and TRBJ2-3, reads DGGITQSPKYLFRKEGQNVTLSCEQNLNHDAMYWYRQDPGQGLRLIYYSQIVNDFQKGDIAEGYSVSREKKESFPLTVTSAQKNPTAFYLCASSIPSGGSVGTDTQYFGPGTRLTVL.

This clone was counted once. V usage is TRBV4-1 and J usage is TRBJ2-5, with 8 bases identical to TRBD2. The CDR3 spans 15 residues. V shed 4 bases and J 2 bases; nucleotides not matched to a gene: 6. Germline CDR1 reads MGHRA; CDR2 reads YSYEKL. CDR3 residues: CASSRLAGGQETQYF. CDR3 DNA: TGCGCCAGCAGCCGCTTGGCGGGGGGACAAGAGACCCAGTACTTC.

The V call is TRBV6-2 or TRBV6-3, the J call TRBJ1-1, with D unresolved. V was clipped by 6 bases and J by 10 bases, with 12 bases between them. The CDR3 sequence is 11 residues long. From germline, CDR1 is MNHEY and CDR2 SVGEGT. CDR3 in DNA: TGTGCCAGCAGCCCTGGACTGGGAGCTTTCTTT. Amino acids: CASSPGLGAFF.

This clone was detected only a few times. V usage is TRBV24-1 and J usage is TRBJ1-2; D gene uncertain. Trimming removed 1 base at V and 3 bases at J, with 11 bases between. From germline, CDR1 is KGHDR and CDR2 SFDVKD. The CDR3 contains 15 residues. CDR3 nucleotides: TGTGCCACCAGTGATTTTACCCCCGCGGACTATGGCTACACCTTC. Translated, it gives CATSDFTPADYGYTF.

V usage is TRBV27 and J usage is TRBJ1-1; TRBD1 matches at 7 bases. CDR3 length equals 13 residues. Germline-derived CDR1 and CDR2 are MNHEY and SMNVEV (reference sequence). The junction had 3 bases not matched to a gene; V was cut back by 0 bases and J by 8 bases. CDR3 sequence: CASSLSGGGEAFF. The CDR3 DNA reads as TGTGCCAGCAGTTTATCAGGAGGGGGCGAAGCTTTCTTT.

This clone was observed a single time. The chain uses TRBV5-8 and TRBJ2-1, with 13 positions matching TRBD2. This CDR3 has 15 residues. The V gene's germline CDR1 is SGHTS and CDR2 YDEGEE. V was pared by 2 bases and J by 5 bases, with 1 base of the junction left unmatched. The CDR3 DNA follows: TGTGCCAGCAGCTTCGGACTAGCGGGGGACAATGAGCAGTTCTTC. Its translation is CASSFGLAGDNEQFF.

J is TRBJ2-5 and V is TRBV4-3; D is ambiguous. Per the germline V gene, CDR1 is LGHNA and CDR2 is YSLEER. Trimming took off 0 bases at V and 3 bases at J, with 11 bases between the two ends. The CDR3 has 15 amino acids. CDR3 loop: CASSQDLSRKETQYF. The CDR3 DNA is TGCGCCAGCAGCCAAGATTTAAGCCGTAAAGAGACCCAGTACTTC.

The chain is built from TRBV27 and TRBJ2-4; 8 nucleotides align to TRBD2. CDR1 and CDR2 from the germline V gene are MNHEY and SMNVEV (reference sequence). The V and J ends lost 4 bases and 0 bases, in that order; junction bases with no gene match: 8. CDR3 length: 17 amino acids. The CDR3 nucleotides read TGTGCCAGCAGTTCCAGCGGGGGAATCCTAGCCAAAAACATTCAGTACTTC. Translated, it gives CASSSSGGILAKNIQYF.

The CDR3 loop reads CASRGTGTMGETQYF. Here the CDR3 DNA reads TGTGCCAGCAGGGGGACCGGGACAATGGGGGAGACCCAGTACTTC. The chain employs TRBV7-3 and TRBJ2-5; a possible D gene is TRBD1 (6 bases). The V gene lost 6 bases and the J gene lost 5 bases, with 19 bases spanning the gap. The CDR3 has 15 amino acids. Germline V lookup: CDR1 SGHTA, CDR2 FQGTGA.

This clone was seen a handful of times. The chain recombines TRBV11-3 with TRBJ2-7; a weak D match, TRBD2 (5 bases). Trimming removed 5 bases from V and 3 bases from J, with 8 bases in between. This CDR3 is 12 amino acids long. The germline gives CDR1 SGHNT, CDR2 YENEEA. The CDR3 nucleotides are TGTGCCAGCAGCCACGGACTCTACGAGCAGTACTTC. This encodes CASSHGLYEQYF.

The chain links TRBV19 to TRBJ1-6, with D possibly TRBD1 on 6 matching bases. Trimming removed 5 bases at V and 0 bases at J, with 14 bases between. Germline V gene data show CDR1 as LNHDA and CDR2 as SQIVND (reference sequence). This CDR3 has 17 amino acids. The CDR3 here is CASSDEQGSSYNSPLHF. Here the CDR3 DNA reads TGTGCCAGTAGTGACGAACAGGGCAGCTCCTATAATTCACCCCTCCACTTT.

V and J are TRBV21-1 and TRBJ1-5; the D call TRBD1 from the table was never checked on the DNA. TRBV21-1 is annotated as a pseudogene. The CDR3 is made up of 18 amino acids. This CDR3 reads CASSKPASQGPSNQPQHF. The DNA for the CDR3 is TGTGCCAGCAGCAAACCGGCCTCACAGGGCCCAAGCAATCAGCCCCAGCATTTT.

The rearrangement uses TRBV30 and TRBJ1-5; D is possibly TRBD1 (5 bases). V was pared by 5 bases and J by 5 bases, with 19 bases between. Germline CDR1 GTSNPN, CDR2 SVGIG (reference sequence). The CDR3 covers 15 residues. The CDR3 sequence is CAWSLGGVGYQPQHF. CDR3 DNA: TGTGCCTGGTCTCTGGGGGGGGTAGGGTATCAGCCCCAGCATTTT.

This clone came up once. The chain links TRBV20-1 to TRBJ2-7; 7 bases fit TRBD2. V gave up 6 bases and J gave up 3 bases; unmatched junction bases: 11. Germline CDR1 is DFQATT and CDR2 is SNEGSKA (reference sequence). The CDR3 is 14 amino acids. The CDR3 is CSASLGGGGYEQYF. The CDR3 nucleotides are TGCAGTGCGAGTCTAGGTGGGGGGGGCTACGAGCAGTACTTC.

The chain recombines TRBV30 with TRBJ2-2; 8 nucleotides align to TRBD2. V lost 0 bases to trimming and J lost 4 bases; unmatched junction nucleotides: 7. Germline CDR1 reads GTSNPN; CDR2 reads SVGIG (reference sequence). The CDR3 runs to 16 residues. The CDR3 protein is CAWSVRRGVLTGELFF. CDR3 DNA sequence: TGTGCCTGGAGTGTACGGCGGGGGGTCCTCACCGGGGAGCTGTTTTTT.

Details on this clone: At one boundary the junction diverges from the germline segment, which might be a read error. This chain joins TRBV7-9 and TRBJ1-1, with D unclear. Germline V gene data show CDR1 as SEHNR and CDR2 as FQNEAQ (reference sequence). This CDR3 contains 15 residues. CDR3 sequence (DNA): TGTGCCAGCAGCTTAGCCCTCCCACGGAGCACTGAAGCTTCCTTT. Amino acid sequence: CASSLALPRSTEASF.

This chain uses TRBV5-1 with TRBJ1-3, with D perhaps TRBD1 (6 bases). The V and J ends lost 4 bases and 4 bases respectively, with 12 bases between them. The CDR3 consists of 14 residues. Germline loops: CDR1 SGHRS, CDR2 YFSETQ. The CDR3 sequence: CASSPGQPGNTIYF. The CDR3 coding sequence is TGCGCCAGCAGCCCTGGACAGCCAGGAAACACCATATATTTT.

This clone was picked up one time. One end of the junction does not line up with germline, which may come from a read error. The chain combines TRBV6-6 with TRBJ1-2, with 8 bases that match TRBD1. Per germline, CDR1 MNHNY and CDR2 SVGAGI (reference sequence). This CDR3 has 14 residues. CDR3 sequence: CASSYRDRNSGYTF. CDR3 DNA: TGTGCCAGCAGTTATCGGGACAGGAACTCTGGCTACACCTTC.